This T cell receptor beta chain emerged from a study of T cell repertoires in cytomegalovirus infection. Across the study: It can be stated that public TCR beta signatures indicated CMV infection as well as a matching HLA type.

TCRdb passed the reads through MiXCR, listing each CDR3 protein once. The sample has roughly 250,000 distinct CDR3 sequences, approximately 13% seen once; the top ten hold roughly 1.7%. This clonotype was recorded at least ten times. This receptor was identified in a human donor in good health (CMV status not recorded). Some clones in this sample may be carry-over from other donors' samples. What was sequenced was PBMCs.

The CDR3 nucleotides are TGTGCCAGCAGCTCCGGGACAGGGAGACCCATTCAGTACTTC. Translating gives CASSSGTGRPIQYF. This chain joins TRBV11-2 and TRBJ2-4; TRBD1 agrees at 9 bases. The CDR3 loop spans 14 amino acids. Germline V gives CDR1 SGHAT, CDR2 FQNNGV. Germline trimming cut 4 bases from V and 9 bases from J; bases unmatched to any gene: 7.